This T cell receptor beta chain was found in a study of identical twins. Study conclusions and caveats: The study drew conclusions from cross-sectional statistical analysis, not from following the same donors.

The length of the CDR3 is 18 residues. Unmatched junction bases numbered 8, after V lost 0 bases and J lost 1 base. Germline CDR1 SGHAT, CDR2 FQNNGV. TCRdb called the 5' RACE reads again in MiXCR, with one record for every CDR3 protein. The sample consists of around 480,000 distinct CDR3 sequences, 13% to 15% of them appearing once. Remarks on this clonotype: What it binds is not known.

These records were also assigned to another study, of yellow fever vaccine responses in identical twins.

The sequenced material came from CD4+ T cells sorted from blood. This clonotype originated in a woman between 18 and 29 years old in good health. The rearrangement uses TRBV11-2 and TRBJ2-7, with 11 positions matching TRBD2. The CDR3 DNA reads TGTGCCAGCAGCTTAGAAAGCCGGACTAGCGGGCCATCCTACGAGCAGTACTTC. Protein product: CASSLESRTSGPSYEQYF.